Listed here are 29 T cell receptor beta chains from one sample, sequenced in a study of blood T cell repertoires in COVID-19. Clones were read by immunoSEQ multiplex PCR, and TCRdb kept only the in-frame ones, dropping some. The repertoire holds more than 200,000 clones, with over 70% as singletons. Sample: PBMCs or T cells enriched from blood (not recorded which). Receptors originate from a woman in her 30s who had been exposed to COVID-19.

The DNA for the CDR3 is TGCGCCAGCAGCCAAGAGAAGAAGCGGGAGGAACAGACCCAGTACTTC. Amino acids: CASSQEKKREEQTQYF. J is TRBJ2-5 and V is TRBV4-1; TRBD2 aligns across 9 bases. Germline CDR1 reads MGHRA; CDR2 reads YSYEKL. V shed 0 bases and J 6 bases; nucleotides not matched to a gene: 8. This CDR3 is built from 16 residues.

The rearrangement joins TRBV7-2 to TRBJ2-3; D remains ambiguous. V was clipped by 1 base and J by 3 bases, with 8 bases between them. CDR1 is SGHTA and CDR2 is FQGNSA in the germline V gene. The CDR3 spans 14 residues. The CDR3 loop reads CASSLGLATDTQYF. The CDR3 DNA sequence: TGTGCCAGCAGCTTAGGACTCGCGACAGATACGCAGTATTTT.

The chain employs TRBV19 and TRBJ2-5, with 11 bases matching TRBD1. Germline CDR1 is LNHDA and CDR2 is SQIVND (reference sequence). The trim removed 5 bases at V and 4 bases at J, leaving 3 bases unmatched. The CDR3 covers 14 residues. The CDR3 reads CASSGTGGIETQYF. The CDR3 nucleotides read TGTGCCAGTAGTGGGACAGGGGGAATAGAGACCCAGTACTTC. Variable domain in full (rest from reference TRBV19 and TRBJ2-5): DGGITQSPKYLFRKEGQNVTLSCEQNLNHDAMYWYRQDPGQGLRLIYYSQIVNDFQKGDIAEGYSVSREKKESFPLTVTSAQKNPTAFYLCASSGTGGIETQYFGPGTRLLVL.

In this sample, this clone turned up once. The genes are TRBV5-1 and TRBJ2-2; 10 nucleotides agree with TRBD2. This CDR3 comprises 18 residues. Germline lookup yields CDR1 SGHRS and CDR2 YFSETQ. V was clipped by 0 bases and J by 2 bases; unmatched bases: 7. CDR3 sequence (DNA): TGCGCCAGCAGCTTGGTCTCTAGCGGGAGTGTCAACACCGGGGAGCTGTTTTTT. Translated: CASSLVSSGSVNTGELFF.

The chain joins TRBV11-2 to TRBJ1-6; weak D call: TRBD1 (5 bases). This CDR3 spans 16 amino acids. Germline loops: CDR1 SGHAT, CDR2 FQNNGV. V was shortened by 5 bases and J by 7 bases, with 18 bases between the two germline ends. This CDR3 reads CASSVGRGRLNSPLHF. The DNA of the CDR3 is TGTGCCAGCAGCGTAGGGCGGGGCAGATTAAATTCACCCCTCCACTTT.

This rearrangement joins TRBV9 to TRBJ2-5; 7 positions match TRBD2. Trimming cost V 0 bases and J 2 bases; bases outside gene matches: 1. The CDR3 length is 14 residues. Germline V gene sequence: CDR1 SGDLS, CDR2 YYNGEE. CDR3 sequence reads: CASSVDSGQETQYF. The DNA for the CDR3 is TGTGCCAGCAGCGTAGATAGCGGGCAAGAGACCCAGTACTTC.

The rearrangement uses TRBV19 and TRBJ2-3; 7 nucleotides align to TRBD2. V trimming: 7 bases; J trimming: 4 bases; junction bases outside the gene matches: 8. From germline, CDR1 is LNHDA and CDR2 SQIVND (reference sequence). CDR3 length equals 14 residues. CDR3 nucleotides: TGTGCCAGTATGGCGGGAGTTGGTGCAGATACGCAGTATTTT. Protein product: CASMAGVGADTQYF.

The chain joins TRBV12-3 or TRBV12-4 to TRBJ2-7; D remains ambiguous. V was shortened by 6 bases and J by 3 bases, with 12 bases between the two germline ends. CDR3 size: 13 residues. The CDR3 reads CASSPLRDYEQYF. The CDR3 region has the DNA TGTGCCAGCAGCCCCTTGAGAGACTACGAGCAGTACTTC.

The V call is TRBV30, the J call TRBJ2-7, with D perhaps matching TRBD2 (6 bases). The CDR3 consists of 13 residues. CDR1 and CDR2 from the germline V gene are GTSNPN and SVGIG (reference sequence). V lost 4 bases to trimming and J lost 2 bases, with 12 bases between them. The DNA of the CDR3 is TGTGCCTGGACAGGTGGAGGGCCCTACGAGCAGTACTTC. It translates to CAWTGGGPYEQYF.

This clone was seen a few times. The chain employs TRBV6-5 and TRBJ2-5, with D possibly TRBD2 on 5 matching bases. The V end was cut by 5 bases, the J end by 5 bases, with 15 bases between. Germline loops: CDR1 MNHEY, CDR2 SVGAGI. This CDR3 has 14 residues. The CDR3 spells CASSPTRGFETQYF. CDR3 coding DNA: TGTGCCAGCAGTCCGACGAGAGGGTTCGAGACCCAGTACTTC.

This chain uses TRBV4-1 with TRBJ1-3; TRBD1 is a possible D gene (6 bases). The germline V gene has CDR1 MGHRA and CDR2 YSYEKL. The CDR3 covers 15 residues. Trimming pared 3 bases from V and 2 bases from J, leaving 11 bases between. CDR3 coding DNA: TGCGCCAGCAGCCAGCTCGGGGGGCCTGGAAACACCATATATTTT. It specifies CASSQLGGPGNTIYF.

This clone was observed a few times. The chain has TRBV5-6 and TRBJ2-2; 7 bases are shared with TRBD1. Germline V gene data show CDR1 as SGHDT and CDR2 as YYEEEE. The CDR3 is 16 amino acids. The junction had 14 bases not matched to a gene; V was cut back by 5 bases and J by 7 bases. CDR3 residues: CASSLGQVRAHGELFF. The CDR3, as DNA: TGTGCCAGCAGTCTCGGACAGGTTCGGGCCCACGGGGAGCTGTTTTTT.

There are a few counts of this clone. CDR3 coding DNA: TGTGCCAGCAGTGACTCGTATGAGCAGTTCTTC. It translates to CASSDSYEQFF. This chain connects TRBV2 to TRBJ2-1; D unclear. CDR1 and CDR2 (germline): SNHLY, FYNNEI. The CDR3 runs to 11 residues. V was clipped by 3 bases and J by 8 bases, with 5 bases between them.

This clone appeared once. The V gene is TRBV30, the J gene TRBJ1-2; a weak D match, TRBD1 (5 bases). Germline V CDR1 and CDR2: GTSNPN, SVGIG (reference sequence). CDR3 length: 13 amino acids. V dropped 3 bases and J dropped 6 bases, with 14 bases sitting between them. CDR3 sequence (DNA): TGTGCCTGGAGCCGGAGGGGATTTCATGGCTACACCTTC. It specifies CAWSRRGFHGYTF.

Concerning this clone itself: At the DNA level, this CDR3 is encoded by other sequences in the same sample as well. The V and J genes are TRBV6-5 and TRBJ2-7, with TRBD1 matching over 8 bases. This CDR3 spans 12 amino acids. V gave up 6 bases and J gave up 2 bases; unmatched junction bases: 0. In germline, CDR1 is MNHEY, CDR2 SVGAGI. The DNA for the CDR3 is TGTGCCAGCAGGGACAGGGCCTACGAGCAGTACTTC. Amino acid sequence: CASRDRAYEQYF.

This rearrangement joins TRBV5-1 to TRBJ2-3; D is possibly TRBD1 (5 bases). The CDR3 has 16 residues. V was clipped by 2 bases and J by 0 bases, with 13 bases between them. Germline values: CDR1 SGHRS, CDR2 YFSETQ. The CDR3 loop is CASSFRALGSTDTQYF. In nucleotides, the CDR3 is TGCGCCAGCAGCTTCAGGGCGTTGGGTAGCACAGATACGCAGTATTTT.

This chain connects TRBV5-4 to TRBJ1-4; D is unclear. The germline V gene encodes CDR1 SGHNT and CDR2 YYREEE (reference sequence). The CDR3 loop spans 14 amino acids. V gave up 2 bases and J gave up 0 bases, with 5 bases separating them. DNA for the CDR3: TGTGCCAGCAGCTTAGCTTCAACTAATGAAAAACTGTTTTTT. It specifies CASSLASTNEKLFF.

This clone was counted once. The chain employs TRBV19 and TRBJ1-1; TRBD1 matches 10 bases. CDR3 length equals 17 residues. Trimming removed 9 bases from V and 3 bases from J; junction bases left unmatched: 16. Germline V gene data show CDR1 as LNHDA and CDR2 as SQIVND (reference sequence). The CDR3 sequence: CASKIGIRQGADTEAFF. The CDR3 DNA follows: TGTGCCAGCAAGATCGGAATACGACAGGGGGCCGACACTGAAGCTTTCTTT.

The rearrangement joins TRBV10-2 to TRBJ2-7, with 14 positions matching TRBD2. This CDR3 region has 15 residues. Per germline, CDR1 WSHSY and CDR2 SAAADI. Trimming cost V 8 bases and J 5 bases; bases outside gene matches: 8. In DNA, the CDR3 is TGCGCCAGCCAGGGACTAGCGGGAGATATCGACGAGCAGTACTTC. Translation: CASQGLAGDIDEQYF.

V is TRBV10-2 and J is TRBJ2-5, with 9 bases that match TRBD2. Germline V gene data show CDR1 as WSHSY and CDR2 as SAAADI. V was clipped by 7 bases and J by 4 bases; unmatched bases: 10. The CDR3 is 15 residues long. CDR3 nucleotide sequence: TGCGCCAGCAAGGGCGGGAGGGCCGGCTTAGAGACCCAGTACTTC. Translating gives CASKGGRAGLETQYF.

This clone was observed once. The chain links TRBV30 to TRBJ1-4; 7 bases fit TRBD1. CDR3 size: 15 residues. CDR1 is GTSNPN and CDR2 is SVGIG in the germline V gene (reference sequence). J gave up 5 bases and V 2 bases, and 8 bases lay outside the gene matches. The CDR3 protein is CAWSYIQGINEKLFF. In nucleotides, the CDR3 is TGTGCCTGGAGTTATATACAGGGGATAAATGAAAAACTGTTTTTT.

This clone was detected only once. The rearrangement joins TRBV5-6 to TRBJ1-2, with TRBD1 matching over 7 bases. V trimming: 4 bases; J trimming: 4 bases; junction bases outside the gene matches: 4. The CDR3 is 13 amino acids. The germline CDR1 and CDR2 sequences are SGHDT and YYEEEE. The CDR3 sequence is CASSTAGGYGYTF. CDR3 bases: TGTGCCAGCAGCACCGCAGGGGGCTATGGCTACACCTTC.

The genes are TRBV11-3 and TRBJ2-3; 10 bases fit TRBD2. Looked up from germline, CDR1 is SGHNT and CDR2 is YENEEA. CDR3 length equals 18 residues. The ends lost 4 bases at V and 2 bases at J; junction bases unmatched: 12. CDR3 protein: CASSSGRTSGTVTDTQYF. DNA for the CDR3: TGTGCCAGCAGCTCAGGGCGGACTAGCGGAACCGTCACAGATACGCAGTATTTT.

This clone came up once. The chain links TRBV5-1 to TRBJ1-1; 8 nucleotides agree with TRBD1. V lost 5 bases and J lost 1; bases outside the gene matches: 7. Germline V gene lookup returns CDR1 SGHRS and CDR2 YFSETQ. The CDR3 sequence is 15 residues long. CDR3 in DNA: TGCGCCAGCAGGCCAGACAGGGGAACGAACACTGAAGCTTTCTTT. The encoded protein is CASRPDRGTNTEAFF.

The chain couples TRBV5-5 to TRBJ2-1, with D unresolved. Looked up from germline, CDR1 is SGHKS and CDR2 is YYEKEE (reference sequence). Trimming took off 3 bases at V and 3 bases at J, with 19 bases between the two ends. The CDR3 is 17 amino acids. CDR3 protein: CASSYAEGPSFYNEQFF. The DNA for the CDR3 is TGTGCCAGCAGCTACGCGGAAGGCCCATCCTTCTACAATGAGCAGTTCTTC.

The chain uses TRBV7-9 and TRBJ2-7; 8 bases fit TRBD2. With 4 bases clipped from V and 6 bases from J, the junction kept 20 bases outside the gene matches. This CDR3 has 18 amino acids. Germline values: CDR1 SEHNR, CDR2 FQNEAQ (reference sequence). The CDR3 DNA is TGTGCCAGCAGCTCCCGGGATTCTCCGGGACTAGATGGTTTCGAGCAGTACTTC. Its translation is CASSSRDSPGLDGFEQYF.

The chain has TRBV27 and TRBJ1-2; TRBD1 is a possible D gene (6 bases). Germline V gene data show CDR1 as MNHEY and CDR2 as SMNVEV (reference sequence). Deletions cut 5 bases from V and 6 bases from J, with 16 bases between. The CDR3 has 14 residues. This CDR3 reads CASSPRTDRDGYTF. CDR3 sequence (DNA): TGTGCCAGCAGTCCTCGGACAGACCGTGATGGCTACACCTTC.

This chain joins TRBV12-5 and TRBJ1-6, with D tentatively TRBD1 (6 bases). This CDR3 has 18 amino acids. The V end was cut by 0 bases, the J end by 11 bases, with 23 bases between. Germline V lookup: CDR1 LGHNT, CDR2 FRNRAP. The CDR3, as DNA: TGTGCTAGTGGTTTGGTACTACATTTTGAGAGGGGGTCGACACCCCTCCACTTT. Translated, it gives CASGLVLHFERGSTPLHF.

A few counts support this clone. The chain recombines TRBV7-2 with TRBJ2-2; 7 bases are shared with TRBD1. V gave up 5 bases and J gave up 6 bases; unmatched junction bases: 6. Germline V gene sequence: CDR1 SGHTA, CDR2 FQGNSA. This CDR3 contains 14 residues. CDR3 in amino acids: CASSLDRASGELFF. The CDR3 nucleotides are TGTGCCAGCAGCCTAGACAGGGCGTCCGGGGAGCTGTTTTTT.